This T cell receptor (beta chain) was captured by sequencing in a study of T cell changes during pregnancy in multiple sclerosis. TCRdb's table, derived via immunoSEQ multiplex PCR, lists solely in-frame clones and lacks some. Among some 77,000 clones listed, more than 80% were seen once. This specimen consisted of peripheral blood, obtained in the second trimester of pregnancy. The clonotype comes from a female donor in good health, enrolled as a control in a pregnancy study.

CDR3 bases: TGTGCCAGCAGTCTCTCTGAGGGGGCGGGCTACGAGCAGTACTTC. It codes for CASSLSEGAGYEQYF. The chain employs TRBV28 and TRBJ2-7; the match to TRBD1 covers 7 bases. V shed 5 bases and J 3 bases; nucleotides not matched to a gene: 10. The germline V gene encodes CDR1 MDHEN and CDR2 SYDVKM. This CDR3 spans 15 amino acids.